These T cell receptor beta chains were read from a single sample in a study of T cell responses to AZD1222 COVID-19 vaccine. TCRdb's copy holds only in-frame clones and misses some; the assay was immunoSEQ multiplex PCR. The data hold roughly 140,000 clones, with around 90% observed a single time. The source was peripheral blood, collected on day 0 of AZD1222 vaccination. These receptors came from an adult in good health. CDR3s include the opening cysteine and the closing phenylalanine or tryptophan. A D gene is named only where the DNA matches it firmly. For some rows the clone size is stated as once, few or many, or as a class when expanded; others skip it.

abundance: .
d_gene: TRBD2
j_gene: TRBJ2-7
v_gene: TRBV7-9
CDR3aa: CASSSQRGVSYEQYF
CDR3nt: TGTGCCAGCAGCTCCCAGCGGGGGGTCTCCTACGAGCAGTACTTC

abundance: once
d_gene: TRBD2
j_gene: TRBJ2-7
v_gene: TRBV27
CDR3aa: CASSASGGRTYEQYF
CDR3nt: TGTGCCAGCAGTGCCTCGGGGGGTCGCACCTACGAGCAGTACTTC

abundance: .
d_gene: .
j_gene: TRBJ2-1
v_gene: TRBV7-9
CDR3aa: CASSLVGGRKEQFF
CDR3nt: TGTGCCAGCAGCTTAGTAGGCGGTCGTAAGGAGCAGTTCTTC

abundance: .
d_gene: TRBD1
j_gene: TRBJ1-1
v_gene: TRBV27
CDR3aa: CASTYLRGLGTEAFF
CDR3nt: TGTGCCAGCACCTATTTAAGGGGGCTCGGAACTGAAGCTTTCTTT

abundance: .
d_gene: .
j_gene: TRBJ1-3
v_gene: TRBV2
CDR3aa: CASKMDSSGNTIYF
CDR3nt: TGTGCCAGCAAAATGGACAGCTCTGGAAACACCATATATTTT

abundance: .
d_gene: .
j_gene: TRBJ2-7
v_gene: TRBV6-1
CDR3aa: CASSVIGTPLLWEQYF
CDR3nt: TGTGCCAGCAGTGTCATAGGAACCCCATTACTGTGGGAGCAGTACTTC

abundance: .
d_gene: .
j_gene: TRBJ2-1
v_gene: TRBV27
CDR3aa: CASSLTPGFYEQFF
CDR3nt: TGTGCCAGCAGTTTAACCCCTGGATTCTATGAGCAGTTCTTC

abundance: .
d_gene: TRBD1
j_gene: TRBJ1-6
v_gene: TRBV15
CDR3aa: CATSRGLQGAEGSPLHF
CDR3nt: TGTGCCACCAGCAGAGGATTACAGGGGGCAGAAGGATCACCCCTCCACTTT

abundance: once
d_gene: TRBD2
j_gene: TRBJ2-7
v_gene: TRBV5-4
CDR3aa: CASSLSGTRSYEQYF
CDR3nt: TGTGCCAGCAGCTTGTCCGGGACTAGGTCGTACGAGCAGTACTTC

abundance: .
d_gene: .
j_gene: TRBJ1-2
v_gene: TRBV7-9
CDR3aa: CASSLTGQYYGYTF
CDR3nt: TGTGCCAGCAGCTTAACTGGGCAGTACTATGGCTACACCTTC

abundance: .
d_gene: TRBD2
j_gene: TRBJ2-7
v_gene: TRBV6-5
CDR3aa: CASRAFERDVYEQYF
CDR3nt: TGTGCCAGCAGGGCCTTCGAGCGGGATGTCTACGAGCAGTACTTC

abundance: .
d_gene: .
j_gene: TRBJ1-2
v_gene: TRBV9
CDR3aa: CASSVEGTAHPLGYTF
CDR3nt: TGTGCCAGCAGCGTAGAGGGCACGGCCCACCCCCTGGGCTACACCTTC

abundance: .
d_gene: .
j_gene: TRBJ1-2
v_gene: TRBV7-8
CDR3aa: CASSPTQVLLGYGYTF
CDR3nt: TGTGCCAGCAGCCCGACGCAGGTGCTTCTCGGGTATGGCTACACCTTC

abundance: .
d_gene: TRBD1
j_gene: TRBJ2-7
v_gene: TRBV28
CDR3aa: CASSLKRGRRYEQYF
CDR3nt: TGTGCCAGCAGTTTGAAAAGGGGGCGAAGGTACGAGCAGTACTTC

abundance: .
d_gene: .
j_gene: TRBJ1-1
v_gene: TRBV9
CDR3aa: CASSPEGGRLAFF
CDR3nt: TGTGCCAGCAGCCCCGAGGGGGGCCGGTTGGCTTTCTTT

abundance: once
d_gene: .
j_gene: TRBJ2-1
v_gene: TRBV19
CDR3aa: CASTPSPRPGGNEQFF
CDR3nt: TGTGCCAGTACCCCTTCCCCCCGCCCAGGGGGGAATGAGCAGTTCTTC

abundance: .
d_gene: TRBD1
j_gene: TRBJ1-5
v_gene: TRBV19
CDR3aa: CASSPRDRGGGNQPQHF
CDR3nt: TGTGCCAGTAGTCCCCGGGACAGGGGGGGCGGCAATCAGCCCCAGCATTTT

abundance: .
d_gene: .
j_gene: TRBJ1-3
v_gene: TRBV3-1/TRBV3-2
CDR3aa: CASSQDLQVIGNTIYF
CDR3nt: TGTGCCAGCAGCCAAGATCTTCAGGTTATTGGAAACACCATATATTTT

abundance: .
d_gene: .
j_gene: TRBJ1-3
v_gene: TRBV5-1
CDR3aa: CASSLTGSGNTIYF
CDR3nt: TGCGCCAGCAGCCTGACGGGTTCTGGAAACACCATATATTTT

abundance: .
d_gene: TRBD1
j_gene: TRBJ1-2
v_gene: TRBV28
CDR3aa: CASSRDSNYGYTF
CDR3nt: TGTGCCAGCAGTCGGGACAGTAACTATGGCTACACCTTC

abundance: .
d_gene: .
j_gene: TRBJ1-5
v_gene: TRBV7-2
CDR3aa: CASSLRGGQGQPQHF
CDR3nt: TGTGCCAGCAGCTTACGTGGGGGGCAGGGACAGCCCCAGCATTTT

abundance: .
d_gene: .
j_gene: TRBJ1-1
v_gene: TRBV5-1
CDR3aa: CASSLSVGLNTEAFF
CDR3nt: TGCGCCAGCTCCCTCTCTGTGGGACTAAACACTGAAGCTTTCTTT

abundance: .
d_gene: TRBD2
j_gene: TRBJ2-3
v_gene: TRBV10-2
CDR3aa: CASTKREGGTDTQYF
CDR3nt: TGCGCCAGCACCAAGCGGGAGGGGGGCACAGATACGCAGTATTTT

abundance: .
d_gene: .
j_gene: TRBJ2-1
v_gene: TRBV14
CDR3aa: CASSQGPSGFMDEQFF
CDR3nt: TGTGCCAGCAGCCAGGGTCCCTCGGGCTTTATGGATGAGCAGTTCTTC

abundance: .
d_gene: TRBD2
j_gene: TRBJ2-2
v_gene: TRBV9
CDR3aa: CASSAPKGAGTSGTAGELFF
CDR3nt: TGTGCCAGCAGCGCCCCAAAGGGGGCCGGGACTAGCGGGACGGCCGGGGAGCTGTTTTTT

abundance: .
d_gene: .
j_gene: TRBJ2-2
v_gene: TRBV6-2/TRBV6-3
CDR3aa: CASSYEEFDTGELFF
CDR3nt: TGTGCCAGCAGTTATGAGGAGTTTGACACCGGGGAGCTGTTTTTT

abundance: .
d_gene: .
j_gene: TRBJ2-7
v_gene: TRBV5-4
CDR3aa: CASSLVGDSNEQYF
CDR3nt: TGTGCCAGCAGCTTGGTAGGAGACAGCAACGAGCAGTACTTC

abundance: .
d_gene: TRBD1
j_gene: TRBJ2-3
v_gene: TRBV27
CDR3aa: CASALDRGTDTQYF
CDR3nt: TGTGCCAGCGCATTGGACAGGGGCACAGATACGCAGTATTTT

abundance: .
d_gene: .
j_gene: TRBJ2-2
v_gene: TRBV27
CDR3aa: CASSLDGSGYTGELFF
CDR3nt: TGTGCCAGCAGTTTAGATGGAAGCGGATACACCGGGGAGCTGTTTTTT

abundance: once
d_gene: .
j_gene: TRBJ1-1
v_gene: TRBV5-1
CDR3aa: CASSLVGTLNTEAFF
CDR3nt: TGCGCCAGCAGCTTGGTCGGGACATTGAACACTGAAGCTTTCTTT

abundance: .
d_gene: .
j_gene: TRBJ2-1
v_gene: TRBV18
CDR3aa: CASSPDEGGLRNEQFF
CDR3nt: TGTGCCAGCTCACCAGACGAAGGGGGACTTCGCAATGAGCAGTTCTTC

abundance: .
d_gene: .
j_gene: TRBJ2-3
v_gene: TRBV5-1
CDR3aa: CASSAQGDTDTQYF
CDR3nt: TGCGCCAGCTCGGCGCAGGGCGACACAGATACGCAGTATTTT

abundance: few
d_gene: TRBD1
j_gene: TRBJ1-1
v_gene: TRBV6-5
CDR3aa: CASRWTGGDDTEAFF
CDR3nt: TGTGCCAGCAGGTGGACAGGGGGCGACGACACTGAAGCTTTCTTT

abundance: .
d_gene: TRBD2
j_gene: TRBJ2-2
v_gene: TRBV19
CDR3aa: CASSIVRAGSGELFF
CDR3nt: TGTGCCAGTAGTATAGTCAGAGCGGGATCCGGGGAGCTGTTTTTT

abundance: .
d_gene: .
j_gene: TRBJ1-1
v_gene: TRBV20-1
CDR3aa: CSVQPGKVAFF
CDR3nt: TGCAGTGTTCAGCCAGGGAAGGTGGCTTTCTTT

abundance: .
d_gene: TRBD1
j_gene: TRBJ2-1
v_gene: TRBV27
CDR3aa: CASSFPGQGLNEQFF
CDR3nt: TGTGCCAGCAGTTTCCCGGGACAGGGGTTGAATGAGCAGTTCTTC

abundance: .
d_gene: TRBD1
j_gene: TRBJ2-3
v_gene: TRBV28
CDR3aa: CASRTGGADTQYF
CDR3nt: TGTGCCAGCAGGACAGGGGGCGCAGATACGCAGTATTTT

abundance: .
d_gene: .
j_gene: TRBJ1-1
v_gene: TRBV6-5
CDR3aa: CASSTPDGGRSFF
CDR3nt: TGTGCCAGCAGTACCCCGGATGGGGGGAGATCTTTCTTT

abundance: .
d_gene: TRBD1
j_gene: TRBJ2-4
v_gene: TRBV28
CDR3aa: CATRGRQTLAKNIQYF
CDR3nt: TGTGCCACCAGGGGGCGACAGACCCTAGCCAAAAACATTCAGTACTTC

abundance: once
d_gene: .
j_gene: TRBJ1-2
v_gene: TRBV6-5
CDR3aa: CASSYGRGSGYTF
CDR3nt: TGTGCCAGCAGTTACGGGCGGGGCTCTGGCTACACCTTC

abundance: .
d_gene: .
j_gene: TRBJ1-2
v_gene: TRBV7-3
CDR3aa: CASSIKGGRRGADGYTF
CDR3nt: TGTGCCAGCAGCATAAAAGGGGGTAGGAGGGGCGCAGATGGCTACACCTTC

abundance: .
d_gene: .
j_gene: TRBJ2-1
v_gene: TRBV19
CDR3aa: CASSIQGGLYNEQFF
CDR3nt: TGTGCCAGTAGTATCCAGGGGGGGCTCTACAATGAGCAGTTCTTC